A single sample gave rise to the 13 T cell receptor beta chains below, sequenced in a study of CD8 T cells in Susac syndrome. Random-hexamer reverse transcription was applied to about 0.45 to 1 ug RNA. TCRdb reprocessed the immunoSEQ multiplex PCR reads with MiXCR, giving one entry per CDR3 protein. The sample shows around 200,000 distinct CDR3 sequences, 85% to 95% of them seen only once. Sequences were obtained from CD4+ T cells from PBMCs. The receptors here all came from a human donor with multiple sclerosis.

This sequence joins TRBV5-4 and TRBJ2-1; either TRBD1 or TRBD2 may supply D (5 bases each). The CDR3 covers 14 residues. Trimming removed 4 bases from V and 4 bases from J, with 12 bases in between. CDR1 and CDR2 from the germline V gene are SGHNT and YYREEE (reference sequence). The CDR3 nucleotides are TGTGCCAGCAGCGGCCGGGACGTTTACAATGAGCAGTTCTTC. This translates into CASSGRDVYNEQFF.

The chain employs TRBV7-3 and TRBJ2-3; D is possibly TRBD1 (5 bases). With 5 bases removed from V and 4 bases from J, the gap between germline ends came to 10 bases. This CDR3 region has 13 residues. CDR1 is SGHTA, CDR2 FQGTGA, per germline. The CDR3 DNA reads TGTGCCAGCAGCCCAGGGTCCCCAGATACGCAGTATTTT. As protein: CASSPGSPDTQYF.

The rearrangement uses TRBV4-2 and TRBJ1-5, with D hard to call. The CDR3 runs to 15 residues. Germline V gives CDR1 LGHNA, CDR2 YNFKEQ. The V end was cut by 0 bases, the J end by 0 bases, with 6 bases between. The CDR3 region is CASSQEASSNQPQHF. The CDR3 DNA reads TGTGCCAGCAGCCAAGAGGCGAGTAGCAATCAGCCCCAGCATTTT.

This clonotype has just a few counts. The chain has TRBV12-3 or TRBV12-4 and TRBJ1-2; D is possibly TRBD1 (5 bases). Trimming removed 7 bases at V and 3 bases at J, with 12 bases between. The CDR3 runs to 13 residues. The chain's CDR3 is CASTAGDYYGYTF. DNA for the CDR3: TGTGCCAGCACGGCGGGGGATTACTATGGCTACACCTTC.

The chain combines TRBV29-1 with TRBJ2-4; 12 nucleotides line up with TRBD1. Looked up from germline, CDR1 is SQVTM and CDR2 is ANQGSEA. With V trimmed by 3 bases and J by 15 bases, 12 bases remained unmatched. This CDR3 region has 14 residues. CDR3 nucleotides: TGCAGCGTTGATCTTTCGGGACAGGGGGCTTTGCGGTACTTC. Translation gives CSVDLSGQGALRYF. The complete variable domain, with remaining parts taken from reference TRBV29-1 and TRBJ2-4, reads SAVISQKPSRDICQRGTSLTIQCQVDSQVTMMFWYRQQPGQSLTLIATANQGSEATYESGFVIDKFPISRPNLTFSTLTVSNMSPEDSSIYLCSVDLSGQGALRYFGAGTRLSVL.

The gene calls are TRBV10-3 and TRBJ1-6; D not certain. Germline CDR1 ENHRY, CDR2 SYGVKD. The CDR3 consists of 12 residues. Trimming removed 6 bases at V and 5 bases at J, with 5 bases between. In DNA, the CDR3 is TGTGCCATCAGACCTGATAATTCACCCCTCCACTTT. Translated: CAIRPDNSPLHF.

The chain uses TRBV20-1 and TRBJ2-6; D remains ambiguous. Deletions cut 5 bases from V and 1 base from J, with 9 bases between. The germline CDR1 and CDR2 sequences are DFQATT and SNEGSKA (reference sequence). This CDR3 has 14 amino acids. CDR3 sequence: CSAPKDSGANVLTF. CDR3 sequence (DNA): TGCAGTGCTCCCAAGGATTCTGGGGCCAACGTCCTGACTTTC.

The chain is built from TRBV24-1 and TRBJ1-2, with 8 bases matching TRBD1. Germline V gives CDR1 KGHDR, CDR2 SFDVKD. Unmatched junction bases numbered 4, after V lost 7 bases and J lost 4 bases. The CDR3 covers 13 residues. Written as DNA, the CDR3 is TGTGCCACCAGCCTGGGACAGGTCTATGGCTACACCTTC. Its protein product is CATSLGQVYGYTF.

As DNA, the CDR3 is TGTGCCAGCACCCGGACGGTCGGCAACACTGAAGCTTTCTTT. Translation: CASTRTVGNTEAFF. The chain joins TRBV9 to TRBJ1-1; D ambiguous. Germline CDR1 reads SGDLS; CDR2 reads YYNGEE. The V gene lost 6 bases and the J gene lost 2 bases, with 14 bases spanning the gap. The CDR3 is made up of 14 amino acids.

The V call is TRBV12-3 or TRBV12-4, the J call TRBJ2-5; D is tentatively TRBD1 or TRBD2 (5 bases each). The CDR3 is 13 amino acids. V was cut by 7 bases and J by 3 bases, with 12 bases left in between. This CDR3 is CASTPRGEETQYF. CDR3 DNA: TGTGCCAGCACTCCTCGGGGCGAAGAGACCCAGTACTTC.

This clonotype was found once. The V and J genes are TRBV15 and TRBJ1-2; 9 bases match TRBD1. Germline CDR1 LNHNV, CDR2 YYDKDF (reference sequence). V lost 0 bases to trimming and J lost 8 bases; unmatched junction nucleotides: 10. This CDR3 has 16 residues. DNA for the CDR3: TGTGCCACCAGCAGAGACCGGGACAGGGATCCACGGGGCTACACCTTC. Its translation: CATSRDRDRDPRGYTF.

The CDR3 protein is CSATLTSGASYNEQFF. CDR3 coding DNA: TGCAGTGCCACGCTGACCAGCGGTGCTTCCTACAATGAGCAGTTCTTC. V usage is TRBV20-1 and J usage is TRBJ2-1; D perhaps matches TRBD2 (5 bases). CDR3 length: 16 residues. Germline CDR1 is DFQATT and CDR2 is SNEGSKA (reference sequence). Trimming left V 6 bases short and J 1 base short, with 19 bases between.

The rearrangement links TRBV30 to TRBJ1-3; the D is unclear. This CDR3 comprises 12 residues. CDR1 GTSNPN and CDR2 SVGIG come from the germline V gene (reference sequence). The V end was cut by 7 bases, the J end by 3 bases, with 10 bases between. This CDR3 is CAFLEIGNTIYF. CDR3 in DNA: TGTGCCTTCCTAGAGATTGGAAACACCATATATTTT.